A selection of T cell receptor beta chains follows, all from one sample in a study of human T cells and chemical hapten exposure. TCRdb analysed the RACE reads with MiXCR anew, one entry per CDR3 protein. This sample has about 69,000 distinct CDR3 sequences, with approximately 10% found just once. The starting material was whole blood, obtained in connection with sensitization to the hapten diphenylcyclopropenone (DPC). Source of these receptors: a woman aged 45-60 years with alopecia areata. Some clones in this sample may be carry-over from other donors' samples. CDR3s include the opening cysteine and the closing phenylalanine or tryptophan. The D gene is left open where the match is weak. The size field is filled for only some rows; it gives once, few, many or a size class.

TGTGCCAGCAGTCCCAACAGGGGGCTGGGCGGCTACACCTTC,CASSPNRGLGGYTF,TRBJ1-2,TRBD1,TRBV27,few
TGCAGCGTTCAGACAGGGGGAAATTCACCCCTCCACTTT,CSVQTGGNSPLHF,TRBJ1-6,TRBD1,TRBV29-1,many
TGTGCCAGCAGCCAGACGATAGCGGGAGGAGGATCCGATACGCAGTATTTT,CASSQTIAGGGSDTQYF,TRBJ2-3,TRBD2,TRBV3-1,.
TGCAGTGCAGGGCCCGGGAACTCTGGGGCCAACGTCCTGACTTTC,CSAGPGNSGANVLTF,TRBJ2-6,.,TRBV20-1,few
TGTGCCAGCAGTGCACTAGCGGGACCGAACACCGGGGAGCTGTTTTTT,CASSALAGPNTGELFF,TRBJ2-2,TRBD2,TRBV6-1,few
TGTGCCAGCAGTTTACTAGCGGGAGCCAAAAACATTCAGTACTTC,CASSLLAGAKNIQYF,TRBJ2-4,TRBD2,TRBV28,few
TGCAGCGTTGAGGGCCTAGCGGGAGTTTTAGCGCAGTATTTT,CSVEGLAGVLAQYF,TRBJ2-3,TRBD2,TRBV29-1,many
TGTGCCAGCTCACCCTCGGGTGCAACTAATGAAAAACTGTTTTTT,CASSPSGATNEKLFF,TRBJ1-4,.,TRBV18,.
TGCAGCGCCCGGCTGGCAAATACCTACGAGCAGTACTTC,CSARLANTYEQYF,TRBJ2-7,.,TRBV29-1,many
TGTGCCAGCAGCCAAGGAGGCCCGAGCTCCTACAATGAGCAGTTCTTC,CASSQGGPSSYNEQFF,TRBJ2-1,.,TRBV3-1,few